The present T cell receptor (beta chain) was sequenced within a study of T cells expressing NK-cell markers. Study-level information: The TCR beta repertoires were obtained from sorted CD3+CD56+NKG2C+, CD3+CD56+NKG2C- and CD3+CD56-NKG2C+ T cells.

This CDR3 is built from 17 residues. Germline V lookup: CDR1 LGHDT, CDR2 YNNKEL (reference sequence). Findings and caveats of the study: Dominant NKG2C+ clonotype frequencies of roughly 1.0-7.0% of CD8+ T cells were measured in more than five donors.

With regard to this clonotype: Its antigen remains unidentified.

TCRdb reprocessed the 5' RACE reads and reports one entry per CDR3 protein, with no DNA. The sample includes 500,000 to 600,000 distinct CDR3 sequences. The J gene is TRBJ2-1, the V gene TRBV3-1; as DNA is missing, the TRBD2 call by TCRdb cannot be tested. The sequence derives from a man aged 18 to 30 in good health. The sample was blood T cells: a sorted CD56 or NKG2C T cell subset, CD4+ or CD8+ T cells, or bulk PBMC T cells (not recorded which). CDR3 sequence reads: CASSRGTSGRVRNEQFF.